This T cell receptor beta chain appears in the sequencing data of a study of early T cells in non-severe SARS-CoV-2 infection. In germline, CDR1 is SGHTA, CDR2 FQGNSA. Trimming took 1 base from V and 4 from J, leaving 9 bases between them. CDR3 length equals 14 residues. This clonotype was counted at least ten times. Its antigen is still unknown. Findings and limits, study-wide: Database matching using VDJdb favored anti-spike CD8 responses, with private and CD4 specificities left missing.

Individual cDNA molecules each received unique molecular identifiers attached to them. MiXCR, run by TCRdb on the 5' RACE reads, gives a single entry per CDR3 protein. The sample consists of 75,000 to 80,000 distinct CDR3 sequences, 7.5% to 10% of them appearing once. This clonotype was obtained from an adult who was a healthcare worker with PCR-confirmed SARS-CoV-2 infection or an uninfected control (not recorded which). The sequencing input was whole blood. The chain has TRBV7-2 and TRBJ2-3; D is unresolved. This chain's CDR3 is CASSLGGASDTQYF. The CDR3 DNA reads as TGTGCCAGCAGCTTAGGAGGCGCGTCAGATACGCAGTATTTT.